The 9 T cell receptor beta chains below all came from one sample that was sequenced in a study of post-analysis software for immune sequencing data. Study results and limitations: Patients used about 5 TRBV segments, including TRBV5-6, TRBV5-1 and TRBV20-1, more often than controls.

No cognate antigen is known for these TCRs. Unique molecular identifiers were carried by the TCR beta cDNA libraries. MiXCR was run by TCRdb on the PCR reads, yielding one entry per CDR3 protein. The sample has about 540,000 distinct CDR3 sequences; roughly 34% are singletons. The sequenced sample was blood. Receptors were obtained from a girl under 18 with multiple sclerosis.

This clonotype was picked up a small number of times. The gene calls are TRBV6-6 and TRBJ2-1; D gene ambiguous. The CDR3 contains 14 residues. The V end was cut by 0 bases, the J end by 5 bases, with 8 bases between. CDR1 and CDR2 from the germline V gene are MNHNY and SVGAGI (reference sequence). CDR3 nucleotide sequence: TGTGCCAGCAGTTACTCGAGACCGAACAATGAGCAGTTCTTC. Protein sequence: CASSYSRPNNEQFF.

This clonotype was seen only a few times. DNA of the CDR3: TGTGCCAGCAGCCCACCGACTAGCGGGGGGAATAACGAGCAGTACTTC. It yields the protein CASSPPTSGGNNEQYF. The chain combines TRBV7-2 with TRBJ2-7; 13 positions agree with TRBD2. This CDR3 contains 16 residues. The ends lost 5 bases at V and 5 bases at J; junction bases unmatched: 9. CDR1 is SGHTA, CDR2 FQGNSA, per germline.

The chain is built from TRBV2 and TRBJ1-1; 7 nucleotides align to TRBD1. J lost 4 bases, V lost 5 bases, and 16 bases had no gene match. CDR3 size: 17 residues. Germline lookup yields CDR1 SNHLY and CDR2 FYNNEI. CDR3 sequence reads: CASSSTRQGIALTEAFF. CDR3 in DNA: TGTGCCAGCAGTTCCACCAGACAGGGAATTGCGCTCACTGAAGCTTTCTTT.

CDR3 sequence: CASSESARGPEQFF. The DNA for the CDR3 is TGTGCCAGCAGTGAATCCGCCAGGGGGCCTGAGCAGTTCTTC. V and J are TRBV25-1 and TRBJ2-1; TRBD1 aligns across 8 bases. Trimming took 1 base from V and 9 from J; bases not matched to a gene: 5. This CDR3 is 14 amino acids long. The germline V gene has CDR1 MGHDK and CDR2 SYGVNS.

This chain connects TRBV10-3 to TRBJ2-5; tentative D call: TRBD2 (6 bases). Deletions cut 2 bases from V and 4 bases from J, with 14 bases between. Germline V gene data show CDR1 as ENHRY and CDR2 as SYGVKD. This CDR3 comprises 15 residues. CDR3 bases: TGTGCCATCAGTGAGACCGCGGGAACAACAGAGACCCAGTACTTC. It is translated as CAISETAGTTETQYF.

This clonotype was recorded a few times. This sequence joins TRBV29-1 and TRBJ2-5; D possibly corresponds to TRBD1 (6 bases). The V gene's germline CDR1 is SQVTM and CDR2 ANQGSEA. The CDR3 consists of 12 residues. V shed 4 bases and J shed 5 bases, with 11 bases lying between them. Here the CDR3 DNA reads TGCAGCGTTGGCAGGGGCCACGAGACCCAGTACTTC. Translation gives CSVGRGHETQYF.

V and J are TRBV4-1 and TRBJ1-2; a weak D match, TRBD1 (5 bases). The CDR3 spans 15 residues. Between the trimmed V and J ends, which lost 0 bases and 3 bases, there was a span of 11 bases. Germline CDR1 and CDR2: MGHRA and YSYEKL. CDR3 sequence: CASSQDSSGYYGYTF. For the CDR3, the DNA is TGCGCCAGCAGCCAAGATAGCTCAGGGTACTATGGCTACACCTTC.

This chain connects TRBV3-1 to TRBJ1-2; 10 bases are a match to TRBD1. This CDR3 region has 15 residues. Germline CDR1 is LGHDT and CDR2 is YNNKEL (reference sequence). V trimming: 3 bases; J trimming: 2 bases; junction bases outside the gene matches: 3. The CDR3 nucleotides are TGTGCCAGCAGCCACGGGACAGGGGCGAACTATGGCTACACCTTC. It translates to CASSHGTGANYGYTF.

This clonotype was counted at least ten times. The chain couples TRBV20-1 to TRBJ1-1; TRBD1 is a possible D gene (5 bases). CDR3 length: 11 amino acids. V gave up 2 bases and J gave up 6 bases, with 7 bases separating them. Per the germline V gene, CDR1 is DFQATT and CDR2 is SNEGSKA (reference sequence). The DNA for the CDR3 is TGCAGTGCTAGATGGGGGGCTGAAGCTTTCTTT. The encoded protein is CSARWGAEAFF.